Below are 18 T cell receptor beta chains sequenced from a single sample in a study of blood T cell repertoires in COVID-19 (TCRdb year 2020). Library preparation used the immunoSEQ multiplex PCR assay. The source is immuneACCESS, and TCRdb retained only in-frame sequences with V and J called. Part of the clones is not carried over; for the studies checked, unresolved V genes explain less than half of this, and the remainder is unexplained. Within this sample are a few hundred thousand clones, with 75% to 85% of them counted one time only. The ten largest clonotypes hold 1.2% to 1.5% of the sample. Sequenced input: peripheral blood. The receptors were sampled from a woman between 40 and 50 years old who had recovered from COVID-19.

V is TRBV15 and J is TRBJ2-3, with a weak D call TRBD1 (6 bases). The CDR3 has 13 residues. Deletions cut 0 bases from V and 7 bases from J, with 8 bases between. Looked up from germline, CDR1 is LNHNV and CDR2 is YYDKDF (reference sequence). CDR3 region: CATSREGGYTQYF. The CDR3 nucleotides are TGTGCCACCAGCAGAGAAGGGGGTTATACGCAGTATTTT.

This chain uses TRBV12-3 or TRBV12-4 with TRBJ2-5; possible D gene TRBD2, 7 bases. The CDR3 sequence is 12 residues long. V lost 11 bases and J 4 bases, leaving 14 bases between the germline ends. CDR3 region: CASRGGSETQYF. The DNA for the CDR3 is TGTGCCTCTAGGGGGGGGTCAGAGACCCAGTACTTC.

The chain carries TRBV11-1 and TRBJ1-1, with 9 bases that match TRBD1. This CDR3 has 15 amino acids. V dropped 4 bases and J dropped 4; count of bases not matched to a gene: 7. Per the germline V gene, CDR1 is SGHAT and CDR2 is FQDESV (reference sequence). CDR3 protein: CASSSYTGGGTEAFF. Written as DNA, the CDR3 is TGTGCCAGCAGCTCCTACACAGGGGGCGGCACTGAAGCTTTCTTT.

The chain is built from TRBV5-1 and TRBJ2-2; D may be TRBD2 (5 bases). From germline, CDR1 is SGHRS and CDR2 YFSETQ. CDR3 size: 13 residues. V gave up 4 bases and J gave up 7 bases, with 11 bases separating them. The CDR3 protein is CASSPLGVGELFF. CDR3 DNA sequence: TGCGCCAGCAGCCCCCTCGGGGTCGGGGAGCTGTTTTTT.

The V gene is TRBV28, the J gene TRBJ1-2; D is possibly TRBD1 (5 bases). The CDR3 length is 13 residues. Per the germline V gene, CDR1 is MDHEN and CDR2 is SYDVKM. The V end lost 4 bases, the J end lost 7 bases, and 13 bases lay between the germline ends. DNA for the CDR3: TGTGCCAGCAGTTCTCGTGGGGCAGGTGGCTACACCTTC. Translation: CASSSRGAGGYTF.

A single count supports this clone. The V call is TRBV28, the J call TRBJ1-2; D is unclear. Per the germline V gene, CDR1 is MDHEN and CDR2 is SYDVKM. This CDR3 spans 11 amino acids. The germline V and J ends were trimmed by 6 bases and 8 bases, with 10 bases remaining between them. The DNA for the CDR3 is TGTGCCAGCAGGGGCCCCGGAGGCTACACCTTC. As protein: CASRGPGGYTF.

This chain joins TRBV7-3 and TRBJ2-6; D is ambiguous. The CDR3 spans 15 residues. The V and J ends lost 6 bases and 3 bases respectively, with 12 bases between them. Per germline, CDR1 SGHTA and CDR2 FQGTGA. CDR3 DNA sequence: TGTGCCAGCAGTCGCGGCGGCGGTGGGGCCAACGTCCTGACTTTC. Its translation is CASSRGGGGANVLTF.

The chain employs TRBV19 and TRBJ2-3, with D maybe TRBD2 (5 bases). V was clipped by 4 bases and J by 4 bases, with 15 bases between them. This CDR3 comprises 15 residues. The germline gives CDR1 LNHDA, CDR2 SQIVND (reference sequence). CDR3 DNA sequence: TGTGCCAGTAGTACCCCGGGAAGTACCTCAGATACGCAGTATTTT. Translated, it gives CASSTPGSTSDTQYF.

This clone showed up just once. V gene TRBV28 combines with J gene TRBJ1-5, with D unresolved. The CDR3 loop spans 11 amino acids. V was pared by 5 bases and J by 4 bases, with 3 bases between. The germline gives CDR1 MDHEN, CDR2 SYDVKM. The CDR3 protein is CASSLNQPQHF. DNA of the CDR3: TGTGCCAGCAGTCTTAATCAGCCCCAGCATTTT.

The chain combines TRBV2 with TRBJ2-5; D perhaps matches TRBD1 (6 bases). Trimming removed 4 bases at V and 3 bases at J, with 9 bases between. The CDR3 sequence is 13 residues long. Germline CDR1 is SNHLY and CDR2 is FYNNEI. Here the CDR3 DNA reads TGTGCCAGCAGTGTGGACAGCAAAGAGACCCAGTACTTC. It codes for CASSVDSKETQYF.

The V and J genes are TRBV6-6 and TRBJ2-5; 8 bases map to TRBD1. Losses at the gene ends were 7 bases for V and 5 bases for J; bases not matched to a gene: 6. The CDR3 covers 13 residues. Germline loops: CDR1 MNHNY, CDR2 SVGAGI (reference sequence). The chain's CDR3 is CASTRTGSETQYF. CDR3 bases: TGTGCCAGCACCCGGACAGGGTCGGAGACCCAGTACTTC.

V gene TRBV12-5 combines with J gene TRBJ2-1; 13 bases are a match to TRBD2. Germline loops: CDR1 LGHNT, CDR2 FRNRAP. The CDR3 is 16 residues long. Trimming cost V 4 bases and J 2 bases; bases outside gene matches: 2. CDR3: CASGSGLAGAYNEQFF. The CDR3 DNA is TGTGCTAGTGGTTCTGGACTAGCGGGGGCCTACAATGAGCAGTTCTTC.

The chain links TRBV6-2 or TRBV6-3 to TRBJ1-2, with D perhaps matching TRBD1 (6 bases). The CDR3 sequence is 13 residues long. From germline, CDR1 is MNHEY and CDR2 SVGEGT. Deletions cut 4 bases from V and 4 bases from J, with 10 bases between. The CDR3: CASSWGPGYGYTF. The CDR3, as DNA: TGTGCCAGCAGTTGGGGGCCAGGCTATGGCTACACCTTC.

V and J are TRBV10-3 and TRBJ1-2, with TRBD1 identical over 8 bases. Germline V gene lookup returns CDR1 ENHRY and CDR2 SYGVKD. The CDR3 length is 16 residues. V dropped 3 bases and J dropped 3; count of bases not matched to a gene: 9. The DNA for the CDR3 is TGTGCCATCAGTGACAATTACAGGGGGAATTACTATGGCTACACCTTC. Protein sequence: CAISDNYRGNYYGYTF.

There are many counts of this clone. V usage is TRBV6-5 and J usage is TRBJ1-1; D is uncertain. This CDR3 comprises 12 residues. The germline V gene has CDR1 MNHEY and CDR2 SVGAGI. Trimming pared 10 bases from V and 2 bases from J, leaving 11 bases between. As DNA, the CDR3 is TGTGCCACCAGGAGACTCAACACTGAAGCTTTCTTT. This gives the protein CATRRLNTEAFF.

The chain combines TRBV18 with TRBJ2-5; 9 bases fit TRBD2. The germline CDR1 and CDR2 sequences are KGHSH and LQKENI. The CDR3 is 17 amino acids. V shed 3 bases and J 3 bases; nucleotides not matched to a gene: 11. The CDR3 DNA follows: TGTGCCAGCTCACCCGGGTATATAGCGGGGGACAAAGAGACCCAGTACTTC. Protein product: CASSPGYIAGDKETQYF.

V is TRBV11-3 and J is TRBJ2-1; D is unclear. Per germline, CDR1 SGHNT and CDR2 YENEEA. V gave up 2 bases and J gave up 0 bases, with 8 bases separating them. This CDR3 region has 15 residues. The CDR3 nucleotides are TGTGCCAGCAGCTTATACGCCAGCTCCTACAATGAGCAGTTCTTC. The encoded protein is CASSLYASSYNEQFF.

J is TRBJ2-3 and V is TRBV5-6; D uncertain. This CDR3 spans 13 amino acids. Germline V gene sequence: CDR1 SGHDT, CDR2 YYEEEE. The germline V and J ends were trimmed by 4 bases and 0 bases, with 6 bases remaining between them. This CDR3 is CASSGVSTDTQYF. CDR3 DNA: TGTGCCAGCAGCGGAGTTAGCACAGATACGCAGTATTTT.